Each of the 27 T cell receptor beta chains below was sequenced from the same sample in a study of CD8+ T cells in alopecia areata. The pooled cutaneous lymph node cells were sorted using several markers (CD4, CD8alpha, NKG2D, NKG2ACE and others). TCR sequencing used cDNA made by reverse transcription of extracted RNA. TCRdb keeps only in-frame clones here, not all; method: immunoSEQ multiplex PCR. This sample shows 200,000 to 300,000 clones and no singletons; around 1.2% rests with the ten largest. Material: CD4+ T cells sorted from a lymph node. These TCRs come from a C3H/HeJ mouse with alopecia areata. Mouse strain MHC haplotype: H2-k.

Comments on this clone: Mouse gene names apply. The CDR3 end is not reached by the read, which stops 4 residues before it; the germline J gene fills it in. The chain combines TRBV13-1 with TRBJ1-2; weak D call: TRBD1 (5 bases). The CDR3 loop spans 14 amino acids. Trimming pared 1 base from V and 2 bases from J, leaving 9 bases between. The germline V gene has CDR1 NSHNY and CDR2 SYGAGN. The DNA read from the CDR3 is TGTGCCAGCAGTGATCTGGCAGGGAACTCC. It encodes CASSDLAGNS. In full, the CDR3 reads CASSDLAGNSDYTF.

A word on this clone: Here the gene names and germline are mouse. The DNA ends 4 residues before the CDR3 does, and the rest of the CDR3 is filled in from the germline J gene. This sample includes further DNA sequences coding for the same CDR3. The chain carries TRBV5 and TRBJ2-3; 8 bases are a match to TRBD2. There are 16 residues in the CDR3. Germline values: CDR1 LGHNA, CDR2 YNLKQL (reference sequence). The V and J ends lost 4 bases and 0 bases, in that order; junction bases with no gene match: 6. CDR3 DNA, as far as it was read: TGTGCCAGCAGCCCCGGACTGGGCGCTAGTGCAGAA. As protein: CASSPGLGASAE. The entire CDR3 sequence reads CASSPGLGASAETLYF.

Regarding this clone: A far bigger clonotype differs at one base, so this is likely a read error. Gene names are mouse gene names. The CDR3 reads CASSEDRNTEVFF. CDR3 DNA (partial): TGTGCCAGCAGTGAGGACAGAAACACA. This chain joins TRBV19 and TRBJ1-1; possible D gene TRBD1, 6 bases. The missing CDR3 end, 4 residues past where the read stops, is filled in from the germline J gene. From germline, CDR1 is FNHDT and CDR2 SITEND (reference sequence). The CDR3 consists of 13 residues. Trimming stripped 4 bases from V and 1 base from J, with 8 bases between.

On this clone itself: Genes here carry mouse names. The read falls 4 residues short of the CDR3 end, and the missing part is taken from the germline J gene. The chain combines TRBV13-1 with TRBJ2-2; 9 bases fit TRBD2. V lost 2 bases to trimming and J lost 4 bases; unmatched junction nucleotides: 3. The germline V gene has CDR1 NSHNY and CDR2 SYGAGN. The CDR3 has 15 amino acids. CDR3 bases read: TGTGCCAGCAGTGACTGGGGGGGTCGCACCGGG. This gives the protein CASSDWGGRTG. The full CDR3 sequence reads CASSDWGGRTGQLYF.

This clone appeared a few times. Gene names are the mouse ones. CDR3: CASSQDRRGLNQDTQYF. The DNA read from the CDR3 is TGTGCCAGCAGCCAAGATCGCAGGGGCCTTAACCAAGAC. The rearrangement joins TRBV5 to TRBJ2-5; maybe TRBD1 (6 bases). Read coverage stops 4 residues before the CDR3 terminus; the germline J gene supplies the remainder. The germline gives CDR1 LGHNA, CDR2 YNLKQL (reference sequence). The CDR3 runs to 17 residues. The ends were cut back, 0 bases at V and 0 bases at J, with 13 bases in the middle.

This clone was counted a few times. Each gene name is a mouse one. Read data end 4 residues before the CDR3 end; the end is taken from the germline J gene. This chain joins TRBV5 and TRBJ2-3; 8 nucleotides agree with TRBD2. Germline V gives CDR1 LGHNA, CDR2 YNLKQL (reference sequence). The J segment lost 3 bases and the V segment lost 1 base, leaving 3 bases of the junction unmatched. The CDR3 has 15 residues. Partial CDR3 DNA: TGTGCCAGCAGCCAAGTCTGGGGGGAGGCAGAA. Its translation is CASSQVWGEAE. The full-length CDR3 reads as CASSQVWGEAETLYF.

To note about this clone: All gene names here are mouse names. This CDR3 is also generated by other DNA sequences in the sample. The CDR3 DNA, read in part, is TGTGCCAGCAGCCAAGATTGGGATGCT. Translated, it gives CASSQDWDA. The full CDR3 protein reads CASSQDWDAEQFF. The V call is TRBV5, the J call TRBJ2-1; unclear D gene. From the germline J gene comes the end of the CDR3, since the read stops 4 residues before it. Germline CDR1 is LGHNA and CDR2 is YNLKQL (reference sequence). The germline V and J ends were trimmed by 0 bases and 5 bases, with 5 bases remaining between them. The CDR3 length is 13 residues.

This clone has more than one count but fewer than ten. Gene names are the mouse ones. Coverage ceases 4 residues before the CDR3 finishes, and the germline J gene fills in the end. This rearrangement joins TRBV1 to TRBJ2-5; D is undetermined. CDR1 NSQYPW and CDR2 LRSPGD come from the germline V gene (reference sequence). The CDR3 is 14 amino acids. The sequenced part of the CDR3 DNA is TGCACCTGCAGTGCAGATCTCTACAAAGAC. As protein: CTCSADLYKD. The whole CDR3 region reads CTCSADLYKDTQYF. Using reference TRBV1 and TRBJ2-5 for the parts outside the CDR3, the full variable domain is VTLLEQNPRWRLVPRGQAVNLRCILKNSQYPWMSWYQQDLQKQLQWLFTLRSPGDKEVKSLPGADYLATRVTDTELRLQVANMSQGRTLYCTCSADLYKDTQYFGPGTRLLVL.

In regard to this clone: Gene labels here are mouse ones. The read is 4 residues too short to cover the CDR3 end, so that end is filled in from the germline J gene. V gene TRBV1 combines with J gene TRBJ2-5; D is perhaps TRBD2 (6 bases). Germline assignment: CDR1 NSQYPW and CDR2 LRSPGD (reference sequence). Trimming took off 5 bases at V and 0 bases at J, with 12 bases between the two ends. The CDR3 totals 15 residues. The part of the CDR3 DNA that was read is TGCACCTGCAGTCAGGCTGGGGCTAACCAAGAC. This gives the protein CTCSQAGANQD. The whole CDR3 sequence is CTCSQAGANQDTQYF.

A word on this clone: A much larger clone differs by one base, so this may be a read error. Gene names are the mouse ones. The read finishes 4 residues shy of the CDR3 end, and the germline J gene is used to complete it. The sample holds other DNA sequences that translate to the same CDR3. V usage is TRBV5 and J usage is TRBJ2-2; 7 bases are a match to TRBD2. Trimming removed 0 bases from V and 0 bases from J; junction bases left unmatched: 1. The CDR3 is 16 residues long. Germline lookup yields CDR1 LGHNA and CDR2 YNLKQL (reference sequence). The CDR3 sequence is CASSQDGGANTGQLYF. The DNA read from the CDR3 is TGTGCCAGCAGCCAAGACGGGGGGGCAAACACCGGG.

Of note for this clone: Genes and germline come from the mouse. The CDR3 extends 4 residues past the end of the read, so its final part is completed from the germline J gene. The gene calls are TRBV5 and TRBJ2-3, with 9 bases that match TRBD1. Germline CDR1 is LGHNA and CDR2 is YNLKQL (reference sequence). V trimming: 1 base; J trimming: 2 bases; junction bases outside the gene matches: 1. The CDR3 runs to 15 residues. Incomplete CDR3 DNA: TGTGCCAGCAGCCAAGGGACAGGGGTTGCAGAA. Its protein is CASSQGTGVAE. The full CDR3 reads CASSQGTGVAETLYF.

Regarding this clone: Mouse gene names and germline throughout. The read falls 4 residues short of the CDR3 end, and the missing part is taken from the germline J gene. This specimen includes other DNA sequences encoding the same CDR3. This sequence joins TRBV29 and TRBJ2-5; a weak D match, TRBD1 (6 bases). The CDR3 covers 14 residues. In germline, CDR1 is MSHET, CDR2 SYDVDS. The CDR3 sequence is CASSLRQGRDTQYF. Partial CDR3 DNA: TGTGCTAGCAGTTTACGGCAGGGGAGAGAC.

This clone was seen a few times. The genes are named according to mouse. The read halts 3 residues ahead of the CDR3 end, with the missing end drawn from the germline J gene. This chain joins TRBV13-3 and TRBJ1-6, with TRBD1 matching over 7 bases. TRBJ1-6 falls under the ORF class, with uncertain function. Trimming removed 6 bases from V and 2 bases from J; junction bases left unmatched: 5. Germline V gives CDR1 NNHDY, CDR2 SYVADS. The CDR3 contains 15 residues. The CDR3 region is CASKQGVAYNSPLYF. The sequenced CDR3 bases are TGTGCCAGCAAGCAGGGGGTCGCCTATAATTCGCCC.

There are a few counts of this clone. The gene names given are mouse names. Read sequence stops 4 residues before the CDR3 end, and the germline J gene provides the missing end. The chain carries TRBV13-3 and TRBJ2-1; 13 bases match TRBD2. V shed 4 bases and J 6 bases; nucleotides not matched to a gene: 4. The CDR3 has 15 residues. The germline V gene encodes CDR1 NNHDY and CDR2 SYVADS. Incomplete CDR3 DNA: TGTGCCAGCAGTCCTGGACTGGGGGGGCTTGCT. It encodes CASSPGLGGLA. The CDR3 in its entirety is CASSPGLGGLAEQFF.

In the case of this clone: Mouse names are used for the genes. The sequenced CDR3 bases are TGCACCTGCAGTGCAGGGCTGGGGGGGCGCGATCTCACCGGG. Its translation is CTCSAGLGGRDLTG. The whole CDR3 protein reads CTCSAGLGGRDLTGQLYF. This chain connects TRBV1 to TRBJ2-2, with 10 bases matching TRBD2. The sequence runs out 4 residues before the end of the CDR3; the remainder is reconstructed from the germline J gene. Germline V gives CDR1 NSQYPW, CDR2 LRSPGD (reference sequence). V was clipped by 1 base and J by 4 bases; unmatched bases: 9. CDR3 length equals 18 residues.

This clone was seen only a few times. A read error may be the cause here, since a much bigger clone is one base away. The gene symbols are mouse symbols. The CDR3 region is CASSGDSQDTQYF. The sequenced CDR3 bases are TGTGCCAGCAGCGGGGACAGCCAAGAC. V gene TRBV5 combines with J gene TRBJ2-5; 7 nucleotides line up with TRBD1. The sequenced fragment ends 4 residues before the CDR3 boundary, so the rest is inferred from the germline J gene. Losses at the gene ends were 5 bases for V and 2 bases for J; bases not matched to a gene: 1. CDR1 and CDR2 (germline): LGHNA, YNLKQL (reference sequence). The CDR3 is made up of 13 amino acids.

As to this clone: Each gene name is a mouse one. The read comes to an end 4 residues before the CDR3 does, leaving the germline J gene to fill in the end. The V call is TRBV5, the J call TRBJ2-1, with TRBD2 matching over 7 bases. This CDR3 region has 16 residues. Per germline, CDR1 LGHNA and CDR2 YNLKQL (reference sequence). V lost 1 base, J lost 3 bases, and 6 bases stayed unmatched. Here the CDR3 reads CASSQAQTGSYAEQFF. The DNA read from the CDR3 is TGTGCCAGCAGCCAAGCTCAGACTGGGAGCTATGCT.

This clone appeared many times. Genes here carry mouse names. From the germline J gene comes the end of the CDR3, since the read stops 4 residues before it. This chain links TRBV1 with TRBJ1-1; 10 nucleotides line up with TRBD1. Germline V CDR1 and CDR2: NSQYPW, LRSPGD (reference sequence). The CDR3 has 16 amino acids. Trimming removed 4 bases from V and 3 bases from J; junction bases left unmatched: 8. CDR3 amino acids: CTCSDAGTGVYTEVFF. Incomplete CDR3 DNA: TGCACCTGCAGTGACGCCGGGACAGGGGTATACACA. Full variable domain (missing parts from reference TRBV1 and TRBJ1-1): VTLLEQNPRWRLVPRGQAVNLRCILKNSQYPWMSWYQQDLQKQLQWLFTLRSPGDKEVKSLPGADYLATRVTDTELRLQVANMSQGRTLYCTCSDAGTGVYTEVFFGKGTRLTVV.

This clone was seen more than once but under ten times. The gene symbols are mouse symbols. The sequenced CDR3 bases are TGTGCCAGCAGAAAGGACAACTCCTAT. It specifies CASRKDNSY. The entire CDR3 reads CASRKDNSYEQYF. V usage is TRBV19 and J usage is TRBJ2-7, with TRBD1 as a possible D gene (5 bases). The read terminates 4 residues ahead of where the CDR3 ends, so the germline J gene completes it. There are 13 residues in the CDR3. The germline gives CDR1 FNHDT, CDR2 SITEND (reference sequence). Between the trimmed V and J ends, which lost 5 bases and 0 bases, there was a span of 9 bases.

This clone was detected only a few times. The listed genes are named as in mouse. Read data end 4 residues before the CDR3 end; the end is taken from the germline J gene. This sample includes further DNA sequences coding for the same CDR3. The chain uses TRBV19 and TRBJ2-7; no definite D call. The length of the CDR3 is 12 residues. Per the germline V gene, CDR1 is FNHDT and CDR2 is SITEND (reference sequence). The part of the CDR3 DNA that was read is TGTGCCAGCAGTATACAACAGTAT. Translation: CASSIQQY. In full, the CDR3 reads CASSIQQYEQYF. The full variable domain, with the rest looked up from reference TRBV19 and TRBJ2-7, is GGIITQTPKFLIGQEGQKLTLKCQQNFNHDTMYWYRQDSGKGLRLIYYSITENDLQKGDLSEGYDASREKKSSFSLTVTSAQKNEMAVFLCASSIQQYEQYFGPGTRLTVL.

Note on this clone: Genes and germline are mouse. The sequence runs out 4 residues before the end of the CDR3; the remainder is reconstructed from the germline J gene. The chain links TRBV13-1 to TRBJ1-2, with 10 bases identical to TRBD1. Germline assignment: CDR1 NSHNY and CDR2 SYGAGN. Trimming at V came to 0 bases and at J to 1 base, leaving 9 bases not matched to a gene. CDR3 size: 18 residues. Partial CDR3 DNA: TGTGCCAGCAGTGATGGGATGCCTGGGACAGGGGAAAACTCC. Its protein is CASSDGMPGTGENS. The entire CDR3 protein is CASSDGMPGTGENSDYTF.

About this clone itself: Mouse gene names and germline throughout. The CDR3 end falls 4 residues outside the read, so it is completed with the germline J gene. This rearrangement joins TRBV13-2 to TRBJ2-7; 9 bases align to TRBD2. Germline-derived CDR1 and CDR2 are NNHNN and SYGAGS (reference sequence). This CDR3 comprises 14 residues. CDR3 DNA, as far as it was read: TGTGCCAGCGGTGATGTGCTGGGGGGGTAT. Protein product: CASGDVLGGY. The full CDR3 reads CASGDVLGGYEQYF.

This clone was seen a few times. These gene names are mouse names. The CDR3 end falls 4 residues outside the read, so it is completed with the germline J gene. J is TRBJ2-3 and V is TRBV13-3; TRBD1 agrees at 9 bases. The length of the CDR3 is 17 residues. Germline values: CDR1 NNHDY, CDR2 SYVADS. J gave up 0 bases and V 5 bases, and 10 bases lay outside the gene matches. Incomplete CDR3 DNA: TGTGCCAGCAGGGCCGGGACAGGGAGGGACAGTGCAGAA. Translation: CASRAGTGRDSAE. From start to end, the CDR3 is CASRAGTGRDSAETLYF.

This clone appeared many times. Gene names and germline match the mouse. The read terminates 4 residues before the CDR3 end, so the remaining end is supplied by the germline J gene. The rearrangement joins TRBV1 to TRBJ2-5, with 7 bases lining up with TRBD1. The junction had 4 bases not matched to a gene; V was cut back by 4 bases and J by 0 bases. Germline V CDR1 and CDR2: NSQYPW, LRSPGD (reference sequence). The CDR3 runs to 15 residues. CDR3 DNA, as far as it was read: TGCACCTGCAGTGGGGACAGAAAAAACCAAGAC. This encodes CTCSGDRKNQD. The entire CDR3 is CTCSGDRKNQDTQYF.

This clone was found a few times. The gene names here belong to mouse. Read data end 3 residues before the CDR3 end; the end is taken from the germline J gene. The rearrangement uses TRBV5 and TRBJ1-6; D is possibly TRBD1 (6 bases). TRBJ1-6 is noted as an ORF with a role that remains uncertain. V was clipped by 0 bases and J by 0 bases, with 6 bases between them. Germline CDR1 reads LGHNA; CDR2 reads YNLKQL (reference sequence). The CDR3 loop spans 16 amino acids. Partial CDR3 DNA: TGTGCCAGCAGCCAAGAGGACAGTTCCTATAATTCGCCC. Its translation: CASSQEDSSYNSP. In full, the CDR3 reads CASSQEDSSYNSPLYF.

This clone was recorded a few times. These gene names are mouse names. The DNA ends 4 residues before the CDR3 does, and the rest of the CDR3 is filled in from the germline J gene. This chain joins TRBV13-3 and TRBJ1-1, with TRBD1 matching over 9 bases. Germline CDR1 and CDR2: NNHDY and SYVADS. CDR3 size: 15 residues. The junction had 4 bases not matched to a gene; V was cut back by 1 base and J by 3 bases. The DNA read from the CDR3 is TGTGCCAGCAGTGATCCTACAGGGGGCCACACA. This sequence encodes CASSDPTGGHT. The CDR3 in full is CASSDPTGGHTEVFF.

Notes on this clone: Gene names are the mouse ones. CDR3 region: CASSLGQGAGAETLYF. The CDR3 DNA, read in part, is TGTGCCAGCAGTCTGGGACAGGGGGCAGGTGCAGAA. The chain is built from TRBV19 and TRBJ2-3, with 12 bases fitting TRBD1. The read terminates 4 residues before the CDR3 end, so the remaining end is supplied by the germline J gene. This CDR3 contains 16 residues. Germline CDR1 reads FNHDT; CDR2 reads SITEND (reference sequence). Trimming took 4 bases from V and 1 from J; bases not matched to a gene: 4.